These 30 T cell receptor beta chains came from one sample sequenced in a study of OX40 agonist ivuxolimab in advanced cancers. The protocol was immunoSEQ multiplex PCR, while the TCRdb copy is restricted to in-frame clones and leaves out a portion. The repertoire holds approximately 60,000 clones, over 90% seen once, with about 20% in the top ten. The source was CD4+ or CD8+ T cells sorted from blood, collected in a trial of the OX40 agonist ivuxolimab. Source of these receptors: an adult with an advanced solid tumor such as melanoma, head and neck, liver or kidney cancer.

J is TRBJ1-3 and V is TRBV28; D perhaps matches TRBD1 (5 bases). V lost 2 bases and J 1 base, leaving 9 bases between the germline ends. The CDR3 is 15 amino acids. Germline CDR1 MDHEN, CDR2 SYDVKM. The DNA for the CDR3 is TGTGCCAGCAGTTTACCCCGACAGTCTGGAAACACCATATATTTT. This codes for CASSLPRQSGNTIYF. The whole variable domain, remainder taken from reference TRBV28 and TRBJ1-3, is DVKVTQSSRYLVKRTGEKVFLECVQDMDHENMFWYRQDPGLGLRLIYFSYDVKMKEKGDIPEGYSVSREKKERFSLILESASTNQTSMYLCASSLPRQSGNTIYFGEGSWLTVV.

V gene TRBV11-2 combines with J gene TRBJ2-1; 9 bases map to TRBD2. Trimming took 0 bases from V and 1 from J; bases not matched to a gene: 10. This CDR3 spans 19 amino acids. Germline V gene lookup returns CDR1 SGHAT and CDR2 FQNNGV. CDR3 sequence (DNA): TGTGCCAGCAGCTTAGATGCGAGGCTAGCGGGAAGTTCCTACAATGAGCAGTTCTTC. Protein: CASSLDARLAGSSYNEQFF.

The chain carries TRBV7-8 and TRBJ2-3; D call uncertain. Germline V gene data show CDR1 as SGHVS and CDR2 as FQNEAQ. V lost 3 bases and J lost 6, with 7 bases in between. The length of the CDR3 is 12 residues. The CDR3 is CASSFTLDTQYF. The CDR3 coding sequence is TGTGCCAGCAGCTTTACACTCGATACGCAGTATTTT.

This rearrangement joins TRBV6-5 to TRBJ2-5; TRBD1 or TRBD2 may be the D gene (5 bases each). Between the trimmed V and J ends, which lost 2 bases and 0 bases, there was a span of 13 bases. Germline V gene lookup returns CDR1 MNHEY and CDR2 SVGAGI. This CDR3 is 16 amino acids long. The DNA for the CDR3 is TGTGCCAGCAGTTACGGGACGAAGCCGTACCAAGAGACCCAGTACTTC. The encoded protein is CASSYGTKPYQETQYF.

The chain is built from TRBV19 and TRBJ1-1; no clear D. Germline V gene sequence: CDR1 LNHDA, CDR2 SQIVND (reference sequence). V was trimmed by 5 bases and J by 6 bases, leaving 13 bases between them. CDR3 size: 13 residues. CDR3 nucleotides: TGTGCCAGTAGTCCCGGGTTAGCCGCTGAAGCTTTCTTT. Translated: CASSPGLAAEAFF.

This clone has only a few counts. The V gene is TRBV6-5, the J gene TRBJ2-5; D is unclear. Between the trimmed V and J ends, which lost 5 bases and 4 bases, there was a span of 17 bases. The CDR3 totals 15 residues. Per the germline V gene, CDR1 is MNHEY and CDR2 is SVGAGI. The CDR3 spells CASSPQWGMGETQYF. The CDR3 DNA sequence: TGTGCCAGCAGTCCTCAATGGGGAATGGGAGAGACCCAGTACTTC.

The chain couples TRBV27 to TRBJ1-1; D remains ambiguous. CDR1 is MNHEY, CDR2 SMNVEV, per germline (reference sequence). Trimming left V 6 bases short and J 5 bases short, with 16 bases between. The CDR3 runs to 14 residues. Here the CDR3 reads CASSIRGVGTEAFF. As DNA, the CDR3 is TGTGCCAGCAGCATACGGGGTGTAGGGACTGAAGCTTTCTTT.

The CDR3 loop reads CASSFGGTSYEQYF. As DNA, the CDR3 is TGTGCCAGCAGCTTTGGCGGGACCTCCTACGAGCAGTACTTC. The chain is built from TRBV5-6 and TRBJ2-7; tentative D call: TRBD2 (6 bases). Germline V gene lookup returns CDR1 SGHDT and CDR2 YYEEEE. Deletions cut 2 bases from V and 0 bases from J, with 9 bases between. CDR3 size: 14 residues.

This chain uses TRBV13 with TRBJ2-3; 8 nucleotides agree with TRBD2. J was trimmed by 5 bases and V by 3 bases; bases with no gene match: 16. The CDR3 totals 18 residues. CDR1 is PRHDT, CDR2 FYEKMQ, per germline (reference sequence). This chain's CDR3 is CASSFSPKAGAPRDTQYF. The CDR3 DNA is TGTGCCAGCAGCTTCAGCCCGAAAGCGGGAGCCCCGAGAGATACGCAGTATTTT.

This chain joins TRBV9 and TRBJ1-5; D unresolved. Deletions cut 0 bases from V and 4 bases from J, with 8 bases between. Germline V gives CDR1 SGDLS, CDR2 YYNGEE. The CDR3 sequence is 14 residues long. CDR3 nucleotide sequence: TGTGCCAGCAGCGTAGGGCTTGGAAATCAGCCCCAGCATTTT. Its translation is CASSVGLGNQPQHF.

A single count supports this clone. J is TRBJ2-3 and V is TRBV9, with D tentatively TRBD2 (6 bases). From germline, CDR1 is SGDLS and CDR2 YYNGEE. V dropped 0 bases and J dropped 11 bases, with 25 bases sitting between them. This CDR3 contains 17 residues. The CDR3 spells CASSVESMSSVRLGQYF. The CDR3 coding sequence is TGTGCCAGCAGCGTAGAATCGATGTCTAGCGTAAGGCTTGGGCAGTATTTT.

V usage is TRBV6-6 and J usage is TRBJ2-7, with D hard to call. The V end lost 4 bases, the J end lost 2 bases, and 6 bases lay between the germline ends. The CDR3 is 12 amino acids. In germline, CDR1 is MNHNY, CDR2 SVGAGI (reference sequence). CDR3 amino acids: CASSFSTYEQYF. Written as DNA, the CDR3 is TGTGCCAGCAGTTTCTCAACCTACGAGCAGTACTTC.

The CDR3 region has the DNA TGTGCCAGCAGTTACTTACCGGGGGTGGTCTATGGCTACACCTTC. As protein: CASSYLPGVVYGYTF. The chain couples TRBV6-5 to TRBJ1-2, with a tentative D call TRBD1 (5 bases). V was clipped by 1 base and J by 4 bases, with 13 bases between them. CDR1 is MNHEY, CDR2 SVGAGI, per germline. The CDR3 contains 15 residues.

This rearrangement joins TRBV6-5 to TRBJ2-7; TRBD1 is a possible D gene (6 bases). Trimming took off 9 bases at V and 4 bases at J, with 16 bases between the two ends. The germline V gene encodes CDR1 MNHEY and CDR2 SVGAGI. The CDR3 contains 13 residues. CDR3 in DNA: TGTGCCAGTTCAACAGGGATATCGTACGAGCAGTACTTC. Translating gives CASSTGISYEQYF.

The chain carries TRBV9 and TRBJ2-6; D not resolved. The CDR3 has 14 residues. The V end was cut by 3 bases, the J end by 2 bases, with 6 bases between. CDR1 is SGDLS and CDR2 is YYNGEE in the germline V gene. The CDR3, as DNA: TGTGCCAGCAGCGAAATGACTGGGGCCAACGTCCTGACTTTC. Its translation: CASSEMTGANVLTF.

This chain connects TRBV5-1 to TRBJ2-5; a possible D gene is TRBD1 (6 bases). Germline CDR1 and CDR2: SGHRS and YFSETQ. The V gene lost 0 bases and the J gene lost 2 bases, with 14 bases spanning the gap. The CDR3 sequence is 16 residues long. CDR3 sequence (DNA): TGCGCCAGCAGCTTGGTGCAGGGGTGGCCTCAAGAGACCCAGTACTTC. Translated, it gives CASSLVQGWPQETQYF.

The J gene is TRBJ1-3, the V gene TRBV7-9; D is uncertain. Germline CDR1 reads SEHNR; CDR2 reads FQNEAQ (reference sequence). Deletions cut 1 base from V and 0 bases from J, with 7 bases between. The CDR3 contains 15 residues. The CDR3 DNA is TGTGCCAGCAGCTTAGGGCCTTTCTCTGGAAACACCATATATTTT. Encoded protein: CASSLGPFSGNTIYF.

J is TRBJ2-2 and V is TRBV9; D possibly corresponds to TRBD2 (7 bases). This CDR3 comprises 15 residues. Germline V gene lookup returns CDR1 SGDLS and CDR2 YYNGEE. Trimming removed 4 bases from V and 10 bases from J, with 20 bases in between. The DNA for the CDR3 is TGTGCCAGCAGCCTGTCTTGGGGCGGGGGCGAGGAGCTGTTTTTT. It is translated as CASSLSWGGGEELFF. The full variable domain, its missing parts supplied by reference TRBV9 and TRBJ2-2, is DSGVTQTPKHLITATGQRVTLRCSPRSGDLSVYWYQQSLDQGLQFLIQYYNGEERAKGNILERFSAQQFPDLHSELNLSSLELGDSALYFCASSLSWGGGEELFFGEGSRLTVL.

V gene TRBV5-1 combines with J gene TRBJ2-7, with TRBD1 as a possible D gene (6 bases). V dropped 1 base and J dropped 3 bases, with 20 bases sitting between them. CDR3 length: 17 amino acids. Germline CDR1 is SGHRS and CDR2 is YFSETQ. DNA for the CDR3: TGCGCCAGCAGCTTGAGCGGCAGGGGAGCCCCCCACTACGAGCAGTACTTC. Translation gives CASSLSGRGAPHYEQYF.

The genes are TRBV18 and TRBJ1-1; perhaps TRBD1 as D (5 bases). The CDR3 consists of 14 residues. V was trimmed by 6 bases and J by 0 bases, leaving 11 bases between them. CDR1 and CDR2 (germline): KGHSH, LQKENI. CDR3 region: CASSNTGMNTEAFF. The CDR3 DNA reads TGTGCCAGCTCCAATACAGGTATGAACACTGAAGCTTTCTTT.

This clone came up once. The junction and the germline gene differ at one end; a read error may be behind it. The J gene is TRBJ2-7, the V gene TRBV19, with 10 bases lining up with TRBD2. CDR1 LNHDA and CDR2 SQIVND come from the germline V gene (reference sequence). CDR3 length equals 15 residues. For the CDR3, the DNA is TGTGTCAGTAGTATACATGCTAGCGGGAGTGGAGAGCAGTACTTC. It codes for CVSSIHASGSGEQYF. Based on the CDR3 plus reference TRBV19 and TRBJ2-7, the full variable domain is DGGITQSPKYLFRKEGQNVTLSCEQNLNHDAMYWYRQDPGQGLRLIYYSQIVNDFQKGDIAEGYSVSREKKESFPLTVTSAQKNPTAFYLCVSSIHASGSGEQYFGPGTRLTVT.

The rearrangement uses TRBV27 and TRBJ2-1; D is ambiguous. V shed 2 bases and J shed 1 base, with 9 bases lying between them. The CDR3 has 15 residues. Germline lookup yields CDR1 MNHEY and CDR2 SMNVEV (reference sequence). The CDR3, as DNA: TGTGCCAGCAGTTTAGAATCGGGTTCCTACAATGAGCAGTTCTTC. It encodes CASSLESGSYNEQFF.

The chain recombines TRBV6-5 with TRBJ2-7; 7 nucleotides align to TRBD2. Trimming removed 0 bases from V and 4 bases from J; junction bases left unmatched: 6. Germline V lookup: CDR1 MNHEY, CDR2 SVGAGI. The CDR3 is made up of 15 amino acids. CDR3 sequence (DNA): TGTGCCAGCAGTTACTCGGTCGGGGGGTTATACGAGCAGTACTTC. Its translation: CASSYSVGGLYEQYF.

J is TRBJ2-5 and V is TRBV13; no firm D call. TRBJ2-7 explains the end of the DNA better; the J call may be wrong. The CDR3 covers 11 residues. The germline CDR1 and CDR2 sequences are PRHDT and FYEKMQ (reference sequence). Here the CDR3 reads CASSLEYEQYF. In nucleotides, the CDR3 is TGTGCCAGCAGCTTAGAGTACGAGCAGTACTTC.

The chain employs TRBV4-3 and TRBJ2-1; no reliable D call. V lost 0 bases, J lost 0 bases, and 6 bases lay in between. Looked up from germline, CDR1 is LGHNA and CDR2 is YSLEER. The length of the CDR3 is 15 residues. The DNA of the CDR3 is TGCGCCAGCAGCCAAGACACAAGCTCCTACAATGAGCAGTTCTTC. This encodes CASSQDTSSYNEQFF.

The chain employs TRBV15 and TRBJ2-2; D remains ambiguous. Between the trimmed V and J ends, which lost 0 bases and 6 bases, there was a span of 5 bases. Germline V lookup: CDR1 LNHNV, CDR2 YYDKDF (reference sequence). This CDR3 is 13 amino acids long. The CDR3 reads CATSREKAGELFF. In DNA form, the CDR3 reads TGTGCCACCAGCAGAGAAAAGGCCGGGGAGCTGTTTTTT.

The genes are TRBV9 and TRBJ2-7; D possibly corresponds to TRBD2 (5 bases). Per germline, CDR1 SGDLS and CDR2 YYNGEE. The CDR3 extends over 15 amino acids. The V end was cut by 0 bases, the J end by 4 bases, with 14 bases between. DNA for the CDR3: TGTGCCAGCAGCGTAGTTGGAGGCGGAACGTACGAGCAGTACTTC. It encodes CASSVVGGGTYEQYF.

J is TRBJ2-1 and V is TRBV9; 14 bases map to TRBD2. With 0 bases clipped from V and 4 bases from J, the junction kept 3 bases outside the gene matches. The CDR3 totals 17 residues. The germline CDR1 and CDR2 sequences are SGDLS and YYNGEE. The CDR3 nucleotides read TGTGCCAGCAGCGTAGTTGGACTAGCGGGAGGTTACAATGAGCAGTTCTTC. Protein sequence: CASSVVGLAGGYNEQFF.

In this sample, this clone turned up a few times. The gene calls are TRBV15 and TRBJ2-5, with TRBD2 identical over 12 bases. The CDR3 is 17 amino acids. Germline V gives CDR1 LNHNV, CDR2 YYDKDF (reference sequence). J gave up 1 base and V 2 bases, and 5 bases lay outside the gene matches. Here the CDR3 DNA reads TGTGCCACCAGCAGACTAGCGGGAGGGTTAGGCCAAGAGACCCAGTACTTC. Its translation: CATSRLAGGLGQETQYF.

This clone has just one count. The genes are TRBV7-9 and TRBJ2-7; tentatively, D is TRBD2 (5 bases). The CDR3 runs to 14 residues. CDR1 SEHNR and CDR2 FQNEAQ come from the germline V gene (reference sequence). Trimming cost V 4 bases and J 6 bases, with 16 bases left between them. The CDR3 DNA is TGTGCCAGCAGCTCTACCCGGGAACAGAGCGAGCAGTACTTC. This gives the protein CASSSTREQSEQYF.